A single sample gave rise to the 14 T cell receptor beta chains below, sequenced in a study of blood T cell repertoires in COVID-19. The method was immunoSEQ multiplex PCR; TCRdb's version includes in-frame clones alone and lacks a portion of them. The sample yields a few hundred thousand clones, approximately 84% seen once. The material sequenced was PBMCs or T cells enriched from blood (not recorded which). These receptor sequences come from a woman in her twenties or thirties who had recovered from COVID-19.

The V call is TRBV7-9, the J call TRBJ1-6; D unclear. Deletions cut 5 bases from V and 7 bases from J, with 12 bases between. Germline CDR1 and CDR2: SEHNR and FQNEAQ (reference sequence). The CDR3 sequence is 14 residues long. This CDR3 reads CASSLSAANSPLHF. The DNA for the CDR3 is TGTGCCAGCAGCCTGTCGGCAGCGAATTCACCCCTCCACTTT.

CDR3 DNA: TGTGCCAGCAGCTCACCTGGGGGGGGCGATGACACTGAAGCTTTCTTT. It codes for CASSSPGGGDDTEAFF. This chain uses TRBV7-3 with TRBJ1-1, with D tentatively TRBD1 (6 bases). Germline CDR1 is SGHTA and CDR2 is FQGTGA. The CDR3 covers 16 residues. With 4 bases removed from V and 3 bases from J, the gap between germline ends came to 18 bases.

The J gene is TRBJ1-2, the V gene TRBV18, with D possibly being TRBD1 (6 bases). V was clipped by 0 bases and J by 4 bases, with 21 bases between them. This CDR3 is 18 amino acids long. In germline, CDR1 is KGHSH, CDR2 LQKENI. CDR3 DNA sequence: TGTGCCAGCTCACCACCGGGACTGTACGGGGGGCACATCTATGGCTACACCTTC. This translates into CASSPPGLYGGHIYGYTF.

The CDR3 sequence: CASGGGGETQYF. The CDR3 DNA reads as TGTGCCAGCGGAGGGGGGGGTGAGACCCAGTACTTC. This sequence joins TRBV2 and TRBJ2-5, with a possible D match to TRBD2 (7 bases). This CDR3 is 12 amino acids long. Germline CDR1 reads SNHLY; CDR2 reads FYNNEI. V lost 8 bases and J lost 5, with 12 bases in between.

J is TRBJ2-3 and V is TRBV3-1 (or the pseudogene TRBV3-2); 10 bases are a match to TRBD2. V lost 4 bases and J lost 3; bases outside the gene matches: 10. This CDR3 contains 17 residues. The germline V gene has CDR1 LGHDT and CDR2 YNNKEL (reference sequence). CDR3 DNA: TGTGCCAGCAGCCCAGGAATAGCGGGAGGAGGGACAGATACGCAGTATTTT. This codes for CASSPGIAGGGTDTQYF.

The chain joins TRBV10-1 to TRBJ1-2; D call uncertain. CDR3 size: 15 residues. Germline V CDR1 and CDR2: WNHNN, SYGVQD (reference sequence). V lost 3 bases, J lost 7 bases, and 18 bases lay in between. CDR3 nucleotide sequence: TGCGCCAGCAGTGAATCCGCAACAGAAAGATCTGGCTACACCTTC. Residues: CASSESATERSGYTF.

V gene TRBV5-4 combines with J gene TRBJ2-7, with 9 bases identical to TRBD1. The CDR3 sequence is 15 residues long. Looked up from germline, CDR1 is SGHNT and CDR2 is YYREEE (reference sequence). Trimming removed 5 bases from V and 0 bases from J; junction bases left unmatched: 6. CDR3 amino acids: CASRAGTGSSYEQYF. DNA for the CDR3: TGTGCCAGCAGAGCCGGGACAGGGAGCTCCTACGAGCAGTACTTC.

The genes are TRBV5-1 and TRBJ1-1; maybe TRBD1 (6 bases). Trimming pared 2 bases from V and 3 bases from J, leaving 11 bases between. Germline V gene sequence: CDR1 SGHRS, CDR2 YFSETQ. The CDR3 totals 14 residues. CDR3 protein: CASSLGSGDTEAFF. CDR3 nucleotide sequence: TGCGCCAGCAGCTTAGGATCAGGGGACACTGAAGCTTTCTTT.

Only a few counts were recorded for this clone. This chain uses TRBV7-9 with TRBJ1-3, with 7 bases that match TRBD1. The ends lost 1 base at V and 2 bases at J; junction bases unmatched: 8. CDR1 SEHNR and CDR2 FQNEAQ come from the germline V gene (reference sequence). The CDR3 has 17 residues. The chain's CDR3 is CASSLDRTGVAGNTIYF. In DNA, the CDR3 is TGTGCCAGCAGCTTAGACAGAACAGGGGTAGCTGGAAACACCATATATTTT. The full variable domain, in which reference TRBV7-9 and TRBJ1-3 provide the parts outside the CDR3, is DTGVSQNPRHKITKRGQNVTFRCDPISEHNRLYWYRQTLGQGPEFLTYFQNEAQLEKSRLLSDRFSAERPKGSFSTLEIQRTEQGDSAMYLCASSLDRTGVAGNTIYFGEGSWLTVV.

The chain recombines TRBV7-9 with TRBJ2-7; 7 positions agree with TRBD2. The length of the CDR3 is 15 residues. The germline gives CDR1 SEHNR, CDR2 FQNEAQ (reference sequence). With 5 bases clipped from V and 2 bases from J, the junction kept 9 bases outside the gene matches. CDR3 in DNA: TGTGCCAGCAGCCACCCTAGCGGAGCCCCCTACGAGCAGTACTTC. Translation gives CASSHPSGAPYEQYF.

The chain is built from TRBV24-1 and TRBJ1-5, with D possibly matching TRBD1 (6 bases). This CDR3 has 15 residues. Germline assignment: CDR1 KGHDR and CDR2 SFDVKD. The germline V and J ends were trimmed by 4 bases and 7 bases, with 16 bases remaining between them. The CDR3, as DNA: TGTGCCACCAGTGACCCAGGGGAAAGTGGCCAGCCCCAGCATTTT. Protein: CATSDPGESGQPQHF.

The CDR3 DNA reads TGTGCCAGCAGTTGGGACAGGGGTTTCCCAGATACGCAGTATTTT. Protein product: CASSWDRGFPDTQYF. This chain links TRBV6-5 with TRBJ2-3, with 10 bases matching TRBD1. V shed 4 bases and J 4 bases; nucleotides not matched to a gene: 5. Germline V CDR1 and CDR2: MNHEY, SVGAGI. This CDR3 has 15 residues.

V is TRBV28 and J is TRBJ1-5; 8 bases map to TRBD1. Germline V lookup: CDR1 MDHEN, CDR2 SYDVKM. V lost 6 bases to trimming and J lost 6 bases; unmatched junction nucleotides: 7. This CDR3 comprises 14 residues. CDR3 nucleotides: TGTGCCAGCAGGTCCGCCAGGGGGCGTCAGCCCCAGCATTTT. Translated: CASRSARGRQPQHF.

The V gene is TRBV7-2, the J gene TRBJ1-2, with D tentatively TRBD1 (6 bases). This CDR3 comprises 14 residues. Trimming stripped 3 bases from V and 3 bases from J, with 11 bases between. CDR1 SGHTA and CDR2 FQGNSA come from the germline V gene. The CDR3 spells CASSFDRQDYGYTF. CDR3 nucleotide sequence: TGTGCCAGCAGCTTTGACAGACAGGACTATGGCTACACCTTC.